This T cell receptor beta chain was observed in a study of T cell repertoires in cytomegalovirus infection. About the study: Indications came from public TCR beta signatures; they pointed to CMV infection and to a matching HLA type. General study findings and limits: The study identified carriers of CMV plus the relevant HLA from cumulative public TCR beta family frequency. The response measured ex vivo was dominated by TCR beta clonotypes (HLA-C-restricted and CMV-specific).

TCRdb fed the reads into MiXCR, producing one record per CDR3 protein. The top ten hold 20% to 30% of the sample, which has 560,000 or so distinct CDR3 sequences, 15% to 20% seen once. This clonotype was seen ten or more times. What it recognizes is unknown. The CDR3 consists of 15 residues. V gave up 7 bases and J gave up 1 base, with 16 bases separating them. The sample comprised CD8+ T cells from PBMCs. The source of this sequence is a human donor in good health (CMV status not recorded). Some clones in this sample may be carry-over from other donors' samples. V gene TRBV12-3 or TRBV12-4 combines with J gene TRBJ1-1, with D possibly being TRBD1 (6 bases). CDR3: CASTFAMGQNTEAFF. CDR3 coding DNA: TGTGCCAGCACTTTCGCCATGGGACAGAACACTGAAGCTTTCTTT.